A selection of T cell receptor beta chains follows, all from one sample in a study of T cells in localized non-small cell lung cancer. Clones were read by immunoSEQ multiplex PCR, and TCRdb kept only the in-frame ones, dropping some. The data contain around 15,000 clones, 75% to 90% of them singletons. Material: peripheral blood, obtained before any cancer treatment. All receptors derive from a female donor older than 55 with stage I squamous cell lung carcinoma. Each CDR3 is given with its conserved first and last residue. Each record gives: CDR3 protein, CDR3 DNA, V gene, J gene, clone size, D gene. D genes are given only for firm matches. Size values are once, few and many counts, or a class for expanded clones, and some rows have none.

CATTTGHGSNQPQHF,TGTGCCACCACTACAGGGCACGGCAGCAATCAGCCCCAGCATTTT,TRBV10-3,TRBJ1-5,-,-
CASSLQVTYEQYF,TGTGCCAGCAGTCTACAGGTTACCTACGAGCAGTACTTC,TRBV6-5,TRBJ2-7,-,-
CASSLKVAGAPGELFF,TGTGCCAGCAGCTTAAAAGTCGCAGGGGCCCCCGGGGAGCTGTTTTTT,TRBV7-2,TRBJ2-2,-,-
CASSSGTFPETQYF,TGTGCCAGCAGCTCGGGGACCTTCCCAGAGACCCAGTACTTC,TRBV5-4,TRBJ2-5,-,-
CASSSRSGTGLGYTF,TGTGCCAGCAGTTCTCGATCCGGGACAGGGTTGGGCTACACCTTC,TRBV6-1,TRBJ1-2,-,TRBD1
CASSRELSRNTGNTIYF,TGTGCCAGCAGCAGAGAGTTATCTCGTAACACTGGAAACACCATATATTTT,TRBV5-6,TRBJ1-3,-,-
CASSLVRSVDRGGTEAFF,TGTGCCAGCAGCTTAGTACGATCCGTCGACAGGGGAGGAACTGAAGCTTTCTTT,TRBV7-2,TRBJ1-1,-,TRBD1
CASVGEDFYGYTF,TGTGCCAGCGTGGGGGAAGATTTCTATGGCTACACCTTC,TRBV2,TRBJ1-2,-,-
CASSLTITGLGGYTF,TGTGCCAGCAGCTTGACGATAACAGGGTTAGGTGGCTACACCTTC,TRBV5-5,TRBJ1-2,-,-
CASSFPATDTQYF,TGTGCCAGCAGCTTTCCCGCAACAGATACGCAGTATTTT,TRBV7-9,TRBJ2-3,-,-
CACTTSGGLIEQFF,TGTGCCTGCACCACTAGCGGGGGGCTTATTGAGCAGTTCTTC,TRBV30,TRBJ2-1,-,TRBD2
CAGSISGVVDNEQFF,TGTGCCGGTAGTATTAGCGGGGTTGTCGACAATGAGCAGTTCTTC,TRBV19,TRBJ2-1,-,TRBD2
CASSRGDRDTGELFF,TGTGCCAGTAGTAGGGGCGACAGAGACACCGGGGAGCTGTTTTTT,TRBV19,TRBJ2-2,-,-
CASSPDGSLSYGYTF,TGTGCCAGCAGCCCCGACGGGAGCCTGAGCTATGGCTACACCTTC,TRBV6-5,TRBJ1-2,-,-
CASILTGNSNQPQHF,TGTGCCAGCATCTTGACGGGTAATAGCAATCAGCCCCAGCATTTT,TRBV6-6,TRBJ1-5,-,-
CATSRDLGIEQYF,TGTGCCACCAGCAGAGACTTGGGTATCGAGCAGTACTTC,TRBV15,TRBJ2-7,-,-
CASGSSAGTGSYNEQFF,TGTGCTAGTGGTTCCTCGGCCGGGACAGGGAGTTACAATGAGCAGTTCTTC,TRBV12-5,TRBJ2-1,-,TRBD1
CSALGGVNQPQHF,TGCAGCGCCCTCGGAGGGGTCAATCAGCCCCAGCATTTT,TRBV29-1,TRBJ1-5,-,-
CASSLVAGTVLSGANVLTF,TGTGCCAGCAGCTTGGTGGCGGGGACAGTTCTCTCTGGGGCCAACGTCCTGACTTTC,TRBV5-4,TRBJ2-6,-,-
CASTATGWSETQYF,TGTGCCAGTACCGCGACGGGGTGGAGTGAGACCCAGTACTTC,TRBV19,TRBJ2-5,-,-
CASSSSQDRVNYGYTF,TGTGCCAGCAGCTCATCTCAAGACAGGGTTAACTATGGCTACACCTTC,TRBV5-4,TRBJ1-2,-,TRBD1
CASSQGAGASSDTQYF,TGCGCCAGCAGCCAGGGAGCGGGAGCTAGCTCAGATACGCAGTATTTT,TRBV4-3,TRBJ2-3,-,TRBD2
CASSLDPRGGYGYTF,TGTGCCAGCAGCTTAGATCCCAGGGGGGGCTATGGCTACACCTTC,TRBV11-2,TRBJ1-2,-,TRBD1
CASSLTGTNTEAFF,TGTGCCAGCAGCCTTACCGGGACCAACACTGAAGCTTTCTTT,TRBV16,TRBJ1-1,few,-
CASTQGDGNQPQHF,TGTGCCAGTACTCAGGGGGACGGCAATCAGCCCCAGCATTTT,TRBV28,TRBJ1-5,-,TRBD1
CASSSGTSAYNEQFF,TGTGCCAGCAGCTCGGGGACTAGCGCTTACAATGAGCAGTTCTTC,TRBV9,TRBJ2-1,-,TRBD2
CASRSWGMDEKLFF,TGTGCCAGCAGGTCCTGGGGGATGGATGAAAAACTGTTTTTT,TRBV6-1,TRBJ1-4,few,-
CASSLVWGDRGEEKLFF,TGTGCCAGCAGCTTGGTCTGGGGTGACAGGGGAGAAGAAAAACTGTTTTTT,TRBV5-6,TRBJ1-4,-,TRBD1
CASSIDPAWTGGEKLFF,TGTGCCAGTAGTATAGATCCGGCCTGGACAGGGGGCGAAAAACTGTTTTTT,TRBV19,TRBJ1-4,once,TRBD1
CSASETSGPGYF,TGCAGCGCTAGCGAGACTAGCGGGCCGGGGTACTTC,TRBV29-1,TRBJ2-4,-,TRBD2
CASSQPGQGNEKLFF,TGTGCCAGCAGTCAACCGGGACAGGGTAATGAAAAACTGTTTTTT,TRBV6-5,TRBJ1-4,-,TRBD1
CASSSRAWGVRGYEQYF,TGTGCCAGCAGCTCTAGGGCGTGGGGGGTAAGGGGATACGAGCAGTACTTC,TRBV7-8,TRBJ2-7,-,-
CAITGGTVREGYTF,TGTGCCATCACGGGGGGGACAGTCCGCGAGGGCTACACCTTC,TRBV10-3,TRBJ1-2,-,TRBD1
CASSDPARLAGGYNEQFF,TGTGCCAGCAGTGACCCAGCTAGGCTAGCGGGAGGGTACAATGAGCAGTTCTTC,TRBV25-1,TRBJ2-1,-,TRBD2
CASSLGQAERAETQYF,TGCGCCAGCAGCCTGGGACAGGCTGAGCGGGCAGAGACCCAGTACTTC,TRBV5-1,TRBJ2-5,once,TRBD1
CASSPSLMSRHTEAFF,TGTGCCAGCAGCCCCTCTCTTATGTCCCGTCACACTGAAGCTTTCTTT,TRBV7-2,TRBJ1-1,-,-
CASSLGADTQYF,TGTGCCAGCAGCTTAGGCGCAGATACGCAGTATTTT,TRBV7-9,TRBJ2-3,-,-
CASSDRANSPTYEQYF,TGTGCCAGCAGTGATCGGGCAAACTCCCCTACCTACGAGCAGTACTTC,TRBV2,TRBJ2-7,-,-
CASSLVTGARGREQFF,TGTGCCAGCAGCTTAGTGACAGGGGCCAGGGGCCGCGAGCAGTTCTTC,TRBV7-6,TRBJ2-1,-,TRBD1
CASSRGRYEETQYF,TGTGCCAGCAGCCGCGGACGATACGAGGAGACCCAGTACTTC,TRBV5-4,TRBJ2-5,-,-
CASSALGRGNTIYF,TGTGCCAGCAGTGCCCTGGGCAGAGGAAACACCATATATTTT,TRBV9,TRBJ1-3,-,-
CASSLGSERGEAFF,TGTGCCAGCAGCTTAGGGTCCGAGCGGGGTGAAGCTTTCTTT,TRBV11-2,TRBJ1-1,-,-
CASSAQGPNQPQHF,TGTGCCAGCAGCGCACAGGGTCCGAATCAGCCCCAGCATTTT,TRBV11-1,TRBJ1-5,-,-
CASSSTTSGRADNEQFF,TGCGCCAGCAGCTCCACGACTAGCGGGAGGGCGGACAATGAGCAGTTCTTC,TRBV5-1,TRBJ2-1,-,TRBD2
CASNRTGGRYEQYF,TGTGCCAGCAATCGGACAGGGGGGAGGTACGAGCAGTACTTC,TRBV9,TRBJ2-7,-,TRBD1
CAWSIAYSNQPQHF,TGTGCCTGGAGCATAGCTTATAGCAATCAGCCCCAGCATTTT,TRBV30,TRBJ1-5,-,-
CASSAAGQNQPQHF,TGCGCCAGCAGCGCGGCGGGGCAGAATCAGCCCCAGCATTTT,TRBV5-1,TRBJ1-5,once,-
CASSLDGLQETQYF,TGTGCCAGCAGCTTAGATGGGCTCCAAGAGACCCAGTACTTC,TRBV7-9,TRBJ2-5,-,-
CASSLSHLTPHF,TGTGCCAGCAGTTTATCCCACCTTACTCCGCACTTC,TRBV28,TRBJ1-2,-,-
CASSYEGRTYEQYF,TGTGCCAGCAGTTACGAAGGGAGGACCTACGAGCAGTACTTC,TRBV6-5,TRBJ2-7,-,-
CASSNNGGDGYTF,TGCGCCAGCAGCAATAACGGCGGGGATGGCTACACCTTC,TRBV5-1,TRBJ1-2,few,-
CASSPRGQGFYSTNEKLFF,TGTGCCAGCTCACCACGAGGACAGGGGTTTTATTCAACTAATGAAAAACTGTTTTTT,TRBV18,TRBJ1-4,-,TRBD1
CASSFEAGELFF,TGTGCCAGCAGTTTTGAAGCCGGGGAGCTGTTTTTT,TRBV6-5,TRBJ2-2,few,-